This passage covers 30 T cell receptor beta chains from one sample sequenced in a study of CD8+CD57+ T cells in acquired aplastic anemia. Profiles of TCR beta VDJ and CDR3 were generated from a genomic DNA template. TCRdb re-called the reads with MiXCR, one entry per CDR3 protein. The profile shows about 190,000 distinct CDR3 sequences, approximately 50% of them singletons. The sequencing sample was made of sorted CD4+, CD8+, or CD8+CD57+ T cells (not recorded which) from PBMCs. These receptors were collected from a human donor in good health, serving as a control.

The V gene is TRBV20-1, the J gene TRBJ2-5; perhaps TRBD2 as D (5 bases). Germline CDR1 DFQATT, CDR2 SNEGSKA (reference sequence). Trimming removed 5 bases at V and 0 bases at J, with 7 bases between. The CDR3 length is 12 residues. DNA for the CDR3: TGCAGTGCTGAGCGGAACCAAGAGACCCAGTACTTC. It yields the protein CSAERNQETQYF.

This clonotype was detected many times. V and J are TRBV25-1 and TRBJ2-7; D call uncertain. CDR3 length: 14 residues. The germline gives CDR1 MGHDK, CDR2 SYGVNS. Trimming took 0 bases from V and 6 from J, leaving 12 bases between them. DNA of the CDR3: TGTGCCAGCAGTGAATACCTTAGGGTAGGCGAGCAGTACTTC. It yields the protein CASSEYLRVGEQYF.

This clonotype occurred many times. The CDR3 nucleotides are TGCAGTGCTAGGCTAGGAATCGGGGGGCGGCAGGAAGAGACCCAGTACTTC. Its translation: CSARLGIGGRQEETQYF. The genes are TRBV20-1 and TRBJ2-5; TRBD2 is a possible D gene (7 bases). This CDR3 region has 17 residues. Germline assignment: CDR1 DFQATT and CDR2 SNEGSKA (reference sequence). V was pared by 3 bases and J by 3 bases, with 23 bases between.

The chain couples TRBV9 to TRBJ1-4; D is ambiguous. The CDR3 totals 14 residues. V was trimmed by 2 bases and J by 8 bases, leaving 13 bases between them. Germline V gene sequence: CDR1 SGDLS, CDR2 YYNGEE. CDR3 nucleotides: TGTGCCAGCAGCGTTGAAGATCAGGCGGAAAAACTGTTTTTT. It encodes CASSVEDQAEKLFF. The variable domain in full, completed from reference TRBV9 and TRBJ1-4, reads DSGVTQTPKHLITATGQRVTLRCSPRSGDLSVYWYQQSLDQGLQFLIQYYNGEERAKGNILERFSAQQFPDLHSELNLSSLELGDSALYFCASSVEDQAEKLFFGSGTQLSVL.

The rearrangement joins TRBV29-1 to TRBJ1-5, with a tentative D call TRBD1 (5 bases). Per germline, CDR1 SQVTM and CDR2 ANQGSEA. V shed 4 bases and J shed 1 base, with 5 bases lying between them. This CDR3 region has 12 residues. CDR3 nucleotides: TGCAGCGTTGGGGACAGCAATCAGCCCCAGCATTTT. This codes for CSVGDSNQPQHF. Drawing the rest from reference TRBV29-1 and TRBJ1-5, the complete variable domain is SAVISQKPSRDICQRGTSLTIQCQVDSQVTMMFWYRQQPGQSLTLIATANQGSEATYESGFVIDKFPISRPNLTFSTLTVSNMSPEDSSIYLCSVGDSNQPQHFGDGTRLSIL.

The chain has TRBV19 and TRBJ1-1; TRBD1 might be the D (5 bases). Germline CDR1 reads LNHDA; CDR2 reads SQIVND (reference sequence). There are 14 residues in the CDR3. Trimming pared 0 bases from V and 5 bases from J, leaving 10 bases between. Written as DNA, the CDR3 is TGTGCCAGTAGTATAGAGGCAGGGATAACTGAAGCTTTCTTT. Residues: CASSIEAGITEAFF.

DNA for the CDR3: TGTGCCAGCAGTTTAAGGTTGAAGGATGAGCAGTTCTTC. It translates to CASSLRLKDEQFF. The gene calls are TRBV12-3 or TRBV12-4 and TRBJ2-1; D gene unclear. The CDR3 loop spans 13 amino acids. With 2 bases removed from V and 8 bases from J, the gap between germline ends came to 10 bases.

On this clonotype itself: Since a much larger clone is just one base distant, this may be a read error. The genes are TRBV6-6 and TRBJ2-3, with 8 nucleotides matching TRBD2. CDR3 length: 17 amino acids. Germline CDR1 and CDR2: MNHNY and SVGAGI (reference sequence). CDR3 sequence: CASGYSLGVAGTDTQYF. DNA for the CDR3: TGTGCCAGCGGTTACTCCTTAGGGGTAGCGGGAACAGATACGCAGTATTTT.

The chain recombines TRBV20-1 with TRBJ1-2; D uncertain. Between the trimmed V and J ends, which lost 0 bases and 13 bases, there was a span of 6 bases. CDR1 is DFQATT, CDR2 SNEGSKA, per germline (reference sequence). The CDR3 covers 9 residues. CDR3 sequence reads: CSARERSTF. In DNA form, the CDR3 reads TGCAGTGCTAGAGAGCGATCCACCTTC.

This rearrangement joins TRBV7-3 to TRBJ2-5; 13 bases match TRBD2. The CDR3 runs 18 residues. Germline V gives CDR1 SGHTA, CDR2 FQGTGA. V trimming: 3 bases; J trimming: 5 bases; junction bases outside the gene matches: 12. Here the CDR3 DNA reads TGTGCCAGCAGCTTGTCGTCTAGACTAGCGGGGGGCCGGGAGACCCAGTACTTC. Translating it yields CASSLSSRLAGGRETQYF.

This chain joins TRBV10-3 and TRBJ2-1, with 10 bases aligning to TRBD2. Germline CDR1 reads ENHRY; CDR2 reads SYGVKD. The ends lost 7 bases at V and 8 bases at J; junction bases unmatched: 2. CDR3 size: 12 residues. The CDR3 sequence is CAITGLADEQFF. Here the CDR3 DNA reads TGTGCCATCACCGGACTAGCGGATGAGCAGTTCTTC.

This clonotype was found once. The chain combines TRBV11-3 with TRBJ2-1; TRBD2 matches at 8 bases. From germline, CDR1 is SGHNT and CDR2 YENEEA. The CDR3 is 15 residues long. Unmatched junction bases numbered 6, after V lost 1 base and J lost 7 bases. CDR3 DNA: TGTGCCAGCAGCTTAGGGAGCGGGAGTAGGAATGAGCAGTTCTTC. This translates into CASSLGSGSRNEQFF.

This clonotype occurred many times. The genes are TRBV6-2 or TRBV6-3 and TRBJ2-3; D remains ambiguous. Germline CDR1 is MNHEY and CDR2 is SVGEGT. Trimming cost V 4 bases and J 6 bases, with 17 bases left between them. This CDR3 comprises 15 residues. The CDR3 DNA follows: TGTGCCAGCAGTTTCCTTGCGGTGACCGTGGATACGCAGTATTTT. Translation: CASSFLAVTVDTQYF.

The chain has TRBV6-5 and TRBJ2-7; perhaps TRBD2 as D (5 bases). V lost 10 bases to trimming and J lost 12 bases, with 22 bases between them. The CDR3 has 12 residues. CDR1 MNHEY and CDR2 SVGAGI come from the germline V gene. DNA of the CDR3: TGTGCCACCCCAAGGCCTTTCAAGCGGCGGTACTTC. This translates into CATPRPFKRRYF.

This clonotype has only a few counts. The chain combines TRBV4-1 with TRBJ2-3; D gene uncertain. This CDR3 has 15 residues. Germline V gives CDR1 MGHRA, CDR2 YSYEKL. V shed 2 bases and J shed 2 bases, with 11 bases lying between them. This CDR3 reads CASSQRDRITDTQYF. As DNA, the CDR3 is TGCGCCAGCAGCCAAAGAGATCGAATCACAGATACGCAGTATTTT.

This sequence joins TRBV2 and TRBJ2-1, with no clear D. This CDR3 region has 15 residues. Germline CDR1 reads SNHLY; CDR2 reads FYNNEI. Trimming cost V 6 bases and J 5 bases, with 17 bases left between them. CDR3 sequence (DNA): TGTGCCAGCAGCTTAATCGGACCCTGGGACAATGAGCAGTTCTTC. This gives the protein CASSLIGPWDNEQFF.

This clonotype was observed a single time. The chain has TRBV24-1 and TRBJ2-7; TRBD2 agrees at 8 bases. The germline V gene encodes CDR1 KGHDR and CDR2 SFDVKD. CDR3 size: 12 residues. The CDR3 sequence: CDRGSGVYEQYF. The CDR3 bases are TGTGACCGTGGTAGCGGGGTCTACGAGCAGTACTTC.

The V and J genes are TRBV15 and TRBJ2-7, with TRBD1 matching over 7 bases. J gave up 3 bases and V 0 bases, and 5 bases lay outside the gene matches. CDR1 is LNHNV and CDR2 is YYDKDF in the germline V gene (reference sequence). This CDR3 region has 15 residues. The CDR3 bases are TGTGCCACCAGCAGAGATCGAGCAGGGGGCTACGAGCAGTACTTC. Its protein product is CATSRDRAGGYEQYF.

This clonotype was detected ten times or more. V is TRBV20-1 and J is TRBJ1-5, with D possibly matching TRBD1 (5 bases). V dropped 1 base and J dropped 1 base, with 14 bases sitting between them. The germline gives CDR1 DFQATT, CDR2 SNEGSKA (reference sequence). CDR3 size: 16 residues. This CDR3 is CSARGVSRVSNQPQHF. CDR3 in DNA: TGCAGTGCTAGAGGCGTATCCAGGGTCAGCAATCAGCCCCAGCATTTT.

This clonotype was recorded at least ten times. For the CDR3, the DNA is TGTGCCAGCAGCCAACGAGACAGGTTCTACGAGCAGTACTTC. Protein sequence: CASSQRDRFYEQYF. The chain carries TRBV3-1 and TRBJ2-7, with a possible D match to TRBD1 (6 bases). The CDR3 runs to 14 residues. V lost 2 bases and J lost 3, with 11 bases in between. Germline CDR1 reads LGHDT; CDR2 reads YNNKEL (reference sequence).

At least ten counts were recorded for this clonotype. The chain is built from TRBV9 and TRBJ1-6; a weak D match, TRBD1 (6 bases). Germline CDR1 reads SGDLS; CDR2 reads YYNGEE. This CDR3 has 15 amino acids. Trimming pared 4 bases from V and 6 bases from J, leaving 14 bases between. CDR3: CASSTQGYSNSPLHF. CDR3 DNA: TGTGCCAGCAGCACACAGGGTTATTCTAATTCACCCCTCCACTTT.

The V and J genes are TRBV10-3 and TRBJ2-7; 12 positions match TRBD2. The ends lost 4 bases at V and 2 bases at J; junction bases unmatched: 6. The CDR3 has 16 residues. From germline, CDR1 is ENHRY and CDR2 SYGVKD. CDR3 region: CAISGASGGAAYEQYF. As DNA, the CDR3 is TGTGCCATCAGTGGCGCTAGCGGGGGGGCTGCCTACGAGCAGTACTTC.

The chain recombines TRBV20-1 with TRBJ1-6; a weak D match, TRBD1 (5 bases). This CDR3 is 15 amino acids long. Germline V lookup: CDR1 DFQATT, CDR2 SNEGSKA (reference sequence). The V end was cut by 0 bases, the J end by 8 bases, with 14 bases between. The CDR3 is CSARERQLRDSPLHF. The DNA of the CDR3 is TGCAGTGCTAGAGAACGACAGCTTCGTGATTCACCCCTCCACTTT.

The gene calls are TRBV19 and TRBJ1-2; TRBD1 matches 9 bases. Germline CDR1 reads LNHDA; CDR2 reads SQIVND (reference sequence). The CDR3 is 15 residues long. V shed 7 bases and J 3 bases; nucleotides not matched to a gene: 9. The DNA for the CDR3 is TGTGCCAGTACTGCTACGACAGGGGGGGACTATGGCTACACCTTC. Its protein is CASTATTGGDYGYTF.

As concerns this clonotype: A clone one base away is much larger, so this may be a read error. The chain combines TRBV10-3 with TRBJ2-3; 9 bases agree with TRBD1. The germline CDR1 and CDR2 sequences are ENHRY and SYGVKD. The junction had 4 bases not matched to a gene; V was cut back by 5 bases and J by 1 base. CDR3 size: 15 residues. The chain's CDR3 is CAISSRDRGTDTQYF. CDR3 nucleotides: TGTGCCATCAGTTCCCGGGACAGGGGCACAGATACGCAGTATTTT.

The chain couples TRBV19 to TRBJ1-4; 7 positions match TRBD1. The CDR3 loop spans 16 amino acids. V shed 3 bases, J shed 5 bases, and the junction held 9 bases outside the gene matches. The V gene's germline CDR1 is LNHDA and CDR2 SQIVND (reference sequence). CDR3 protein: CASSMEWAGGNEKLFF. Here the CDR3 DNA reads TGTGCCAGTAGTATGGAGTGGGCAGGGGGGAATGAAAAACTGTTTTTT.

The chain couples TRBV12-3 or TRBV12-4 to TRBJ1-1, with TRBD1 matching 9 bases. The CDR3 runs 16 residues. V was clipped by 2 bases and J by 5 bases; unmatched bases: 9. The CDR3 is CASSLYWDRERTEAFF. As DNA, the CDR3 is TGTGCCAGCAGTTTATATTGGGACAGGGAACGAACTGAAGCTTTCTTT.

This clonotype has just a few counts. A read error is likely, as this CDR3 ends without the conserved phenylalanine or tryptophan. The rearrangement links TRBV4-1 to TRBJ2-5; D ambiguous. V dropped 2 bases and J dropped 0 bases, with 7 bases sitting between them. The CDR3 is made up of 14 amino acids. The germline gives CDR1 MGHRA, CDR2 YSYEKL. DNA for the CDR3: TGCGCCAGCAGCCAACAGGAAAACCAAGAGACCCAGTACTCC. Translation: CASSQQENQETQYS.

The chain recombines TRBV11-3 with TRBJ2-7; a weak D match, TRBD1 (6 bases). Deletions cut 4 bases from V and 0 bases from J, with 16 bases between. The CDR3 extends over 16 amino acids. CDR1 SGHNT and CDR2 YENEEA come from the germline V gene. Here the CDR3 reads CASSSRKQGFSYEQYF. The DNA of the CDR3 is TGTGCCAGCAGCTCGCGGAAACAGGGATTCTCCTACGAGCAGTACTTC.

The rearrangement joins TRBV18 to TRBJ1-5, with a tentative D call TRBD1 (5 bases). The CDR3 runs to 15 residues. Looked up from germline, CDR1 is KGHSH and CDR2 is LQKENI. Trimming removed 6 bases from V and 0 bases from J, with 12 bases in between. CDR3 nucleotide sequence: TGTGCCAGCTCTCAACAGGAGAATAGCAATCAGCCCCAGCATTTT. Translating it yields CASSQQENSNQPQHF.